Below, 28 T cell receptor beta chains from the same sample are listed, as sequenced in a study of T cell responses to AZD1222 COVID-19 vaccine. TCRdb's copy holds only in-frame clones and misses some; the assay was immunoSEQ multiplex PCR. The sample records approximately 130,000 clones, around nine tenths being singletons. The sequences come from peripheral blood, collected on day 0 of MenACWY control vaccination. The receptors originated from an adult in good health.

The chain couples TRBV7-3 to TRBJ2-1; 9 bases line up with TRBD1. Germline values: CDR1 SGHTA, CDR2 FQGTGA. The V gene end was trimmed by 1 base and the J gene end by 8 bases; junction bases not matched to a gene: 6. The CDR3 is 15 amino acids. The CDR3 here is CASSLIGQGNYEQFF. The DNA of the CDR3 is TGTGCCAGCAGCTTAATCGGACAGGGGAACTATGAGCAGTTCTTC.

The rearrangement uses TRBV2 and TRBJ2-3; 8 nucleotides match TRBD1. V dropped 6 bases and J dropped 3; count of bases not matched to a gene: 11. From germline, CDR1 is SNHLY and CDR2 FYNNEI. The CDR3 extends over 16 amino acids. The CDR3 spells CASSTILRGRTDTQYF. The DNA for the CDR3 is TGTGCCAGCAGCACTATTCTCAGGGGGCGGACAGATACGCAGTATTTT.

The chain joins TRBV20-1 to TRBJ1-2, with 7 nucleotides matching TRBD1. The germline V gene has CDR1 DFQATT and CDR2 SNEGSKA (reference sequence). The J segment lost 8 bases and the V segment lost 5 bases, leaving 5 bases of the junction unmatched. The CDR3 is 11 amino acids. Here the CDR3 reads CSALDRRGYTF. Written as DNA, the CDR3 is TGCAGTGCTCTGGACAGGCGCGGCTACACCTTC.

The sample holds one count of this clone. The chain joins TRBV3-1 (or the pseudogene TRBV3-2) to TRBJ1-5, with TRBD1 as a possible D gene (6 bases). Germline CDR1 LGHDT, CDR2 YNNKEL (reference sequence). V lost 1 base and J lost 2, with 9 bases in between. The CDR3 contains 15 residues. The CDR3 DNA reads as TGTGCCAGCAGCCAAGGAGGGGGTGGCAATCAGCCCCAGCATTTT. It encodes CASSQGGGGNQPQHF.

CDR3 sequence reads: CSVSPGLADGELFF. The CDR3 coding sequence is TGCAGCGTTTCTCCGGGACTAGCGGACGGGGAGCTGTTTTTT. V gene TRBV29-1 combines with J gene TRBJ2-2; 11 positions agree with TRBD2. Germline CDR1 and CDR2: SQVTM and ANQGSEA. This CDR3 is built from 14 residues. Trimming took 5 bases from V and 7 from J; bases not matched to a gene: 6.

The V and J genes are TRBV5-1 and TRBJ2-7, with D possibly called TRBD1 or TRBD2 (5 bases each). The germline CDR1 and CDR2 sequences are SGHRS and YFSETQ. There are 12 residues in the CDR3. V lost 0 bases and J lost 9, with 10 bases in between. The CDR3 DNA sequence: TGCGCCAGCAGCTTGGCCGAGGGGAGGCAGTACTTC. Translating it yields CASSLAEGRQYF.

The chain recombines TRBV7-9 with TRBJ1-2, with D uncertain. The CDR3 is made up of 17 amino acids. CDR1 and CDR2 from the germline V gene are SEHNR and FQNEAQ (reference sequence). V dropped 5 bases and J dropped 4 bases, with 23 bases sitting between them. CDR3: CASSPGGSSPGGYGYTF. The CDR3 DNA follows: TGTGCCAGCAGCCCAGGAGGCAGCTCTCCGGGCGGCTATGGCTACACCTTC.

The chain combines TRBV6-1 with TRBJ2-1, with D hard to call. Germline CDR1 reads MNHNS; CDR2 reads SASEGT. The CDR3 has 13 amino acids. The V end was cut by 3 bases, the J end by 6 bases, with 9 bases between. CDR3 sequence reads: CASSDMIRNEQFF. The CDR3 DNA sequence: TGTGCCAGCAGTGATATGATCCGCAATGAGCAGTTCTTC.

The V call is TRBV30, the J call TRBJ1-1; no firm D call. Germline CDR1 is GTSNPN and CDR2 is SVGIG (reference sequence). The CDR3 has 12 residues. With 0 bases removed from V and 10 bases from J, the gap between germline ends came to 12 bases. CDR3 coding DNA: TGTGCCTGGAGTGTCATGATGGGAAGAGCTTTCTTT. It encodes CAWSVMMGRAFF.

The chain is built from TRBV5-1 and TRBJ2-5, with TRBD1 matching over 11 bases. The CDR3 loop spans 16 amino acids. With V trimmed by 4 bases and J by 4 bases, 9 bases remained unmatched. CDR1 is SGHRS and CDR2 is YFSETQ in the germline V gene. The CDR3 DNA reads TGCGCCAGCAGCAAAGGGCCCGGGACAGGGGGAGAGACCCAGTACTTC. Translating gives CASSKGPGTGGETQYF.

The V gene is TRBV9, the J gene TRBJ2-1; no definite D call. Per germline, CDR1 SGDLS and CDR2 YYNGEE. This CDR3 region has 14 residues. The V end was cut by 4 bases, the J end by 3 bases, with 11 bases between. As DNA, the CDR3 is TGTGCCAGCAGCCCCCGGACGGTCTACAATGAGCAGTTCTTC. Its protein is CASSPRTVYNEQFF.

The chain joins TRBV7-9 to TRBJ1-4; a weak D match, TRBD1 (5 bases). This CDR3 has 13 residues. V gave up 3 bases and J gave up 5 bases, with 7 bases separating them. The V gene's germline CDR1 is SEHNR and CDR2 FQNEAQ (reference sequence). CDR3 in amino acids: CASSFWTNEKLFF. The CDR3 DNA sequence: TGTGCCAGCAGCTTCTGGACAAATGAAAAACTGTTTTTT. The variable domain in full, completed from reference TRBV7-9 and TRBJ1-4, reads DTGVSQNPRHKITKRGQNVTFRCDPISEHNRLYWYRQTLGQGPEFLTYFQNEAQLEKSRLLSDRFSAERPKGSFSTLEIQRTEQGDSAMYLCASSFWTNEKLFFGSGTQLSVL.

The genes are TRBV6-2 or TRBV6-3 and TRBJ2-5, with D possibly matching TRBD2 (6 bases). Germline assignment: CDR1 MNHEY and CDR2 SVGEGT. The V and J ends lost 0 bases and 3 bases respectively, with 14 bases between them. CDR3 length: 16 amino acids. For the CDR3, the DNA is TGTGCCAGCAGTTACTCCGTAGCGGTATCCGAAGAGACCCAGTACTTC. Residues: CASSYSVAVSEETQYF.

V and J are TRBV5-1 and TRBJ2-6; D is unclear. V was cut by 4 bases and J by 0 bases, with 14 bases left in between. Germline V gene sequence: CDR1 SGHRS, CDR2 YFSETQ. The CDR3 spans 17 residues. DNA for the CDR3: TGCGCCAGCAGCCCCAGAGAGGCGAGCTCTGGGGCCAACGTCCTGACTTTC. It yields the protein CASSPREASSGANVLTF.

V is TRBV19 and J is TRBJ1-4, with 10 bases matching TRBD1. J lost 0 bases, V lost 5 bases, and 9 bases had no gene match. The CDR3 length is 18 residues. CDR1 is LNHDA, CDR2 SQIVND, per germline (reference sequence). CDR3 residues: CASSARDRGLATNEKLFF. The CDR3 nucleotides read TGTGCCAGTAGTGCGCGGGACAGGGGTTTAGCAACTAATGAAAAACTGTTTTTT.

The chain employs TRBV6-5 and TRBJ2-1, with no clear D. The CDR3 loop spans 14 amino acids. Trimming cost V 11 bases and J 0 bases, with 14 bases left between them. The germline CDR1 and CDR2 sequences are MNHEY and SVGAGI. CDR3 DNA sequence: TGTGCCGCAAAAGGCGCCAGCTCCTACAATGAGCAGTTCTTC. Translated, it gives CAAKGASSYNEQFF.

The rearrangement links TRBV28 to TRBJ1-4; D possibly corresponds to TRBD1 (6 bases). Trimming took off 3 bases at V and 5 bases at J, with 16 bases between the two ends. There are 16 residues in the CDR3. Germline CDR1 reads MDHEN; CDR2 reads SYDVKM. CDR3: CASSFHPQGPNEKLFF. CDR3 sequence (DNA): TGTGCCAGCAGTTTCCATCCACAGGGCCCCAATGAAAAACTGTTTTTT. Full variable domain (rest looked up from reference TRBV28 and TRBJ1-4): DVKVTQSSRYLVKRTGEKVFLECVQDMDHENMFWYRQDPGLGLRLIYFSYDVKMKEKGDIPEGYSVSREKKERFSLILESASTNQTSMYLCASSFHPQGPNEKLFFGSGTQLSVL.

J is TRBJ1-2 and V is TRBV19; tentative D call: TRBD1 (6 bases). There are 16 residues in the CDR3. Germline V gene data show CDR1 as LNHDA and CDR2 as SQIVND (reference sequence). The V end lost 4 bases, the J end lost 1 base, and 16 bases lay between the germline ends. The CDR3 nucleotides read TGTGCCAGTAGTAACTTCGGACAGACGCGTAACTATGGCTACACCTTC. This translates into CASSNFGQTRNYGYTF. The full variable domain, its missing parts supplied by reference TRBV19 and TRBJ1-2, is DGGITQSPKYLFRKEGQNVTLSCEQNLNHDAMYWYRQDPGQGLRLIYYSQIVNDFQKGDIAEGYSVSREKKESFPLTVTSAQKNPTAFYLCASSNFGQTRNYGYTFGSGTRLTVV.

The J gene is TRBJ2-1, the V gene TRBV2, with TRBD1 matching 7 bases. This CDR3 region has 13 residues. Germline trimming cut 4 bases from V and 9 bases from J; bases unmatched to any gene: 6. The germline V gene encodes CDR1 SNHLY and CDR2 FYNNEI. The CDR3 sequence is CASSGQGVGEQFF. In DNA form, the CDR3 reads TGTGCCAGCAGTGGGCAGGGGGTGGGTGAGCAGTTCTTC.

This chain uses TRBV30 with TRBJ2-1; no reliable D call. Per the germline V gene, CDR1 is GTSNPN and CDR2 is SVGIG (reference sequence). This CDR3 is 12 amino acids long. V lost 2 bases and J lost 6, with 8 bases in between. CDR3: CAWSRVFNEQFF. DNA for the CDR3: TGTGCCTGGAGTAGGGTCTTCAATGAGCAGTTCTTC. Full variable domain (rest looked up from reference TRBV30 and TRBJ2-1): SQTIHQWPATLVQPVGSPLSLECTVEGTSNPNLYWYRQAAGRGLQLLFYSVGIGQISSEVPQNLSASRPQDRQFILSSKKLLLSDSGFYLCAWSRVFNEQFFGPGTRLTVL.

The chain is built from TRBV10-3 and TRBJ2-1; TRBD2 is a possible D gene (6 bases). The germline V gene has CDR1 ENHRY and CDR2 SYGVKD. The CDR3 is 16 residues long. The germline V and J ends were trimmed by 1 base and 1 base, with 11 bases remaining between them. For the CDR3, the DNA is TGTGCCATCAGTGAGTTCGGGGGAGGATCCTACAATGAGCAGTTCTTC. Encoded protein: CAISEFGGGSYNEQFF.

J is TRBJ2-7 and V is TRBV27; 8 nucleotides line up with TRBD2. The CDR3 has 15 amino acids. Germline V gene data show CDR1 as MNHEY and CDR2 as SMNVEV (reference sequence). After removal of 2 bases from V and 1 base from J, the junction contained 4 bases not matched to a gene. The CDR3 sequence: CASSLVAGFSYEQYF. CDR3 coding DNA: TGTGCCAGCAGTTTAGTAGCGGGATTTTCCTACGAGCAGTACTTC.

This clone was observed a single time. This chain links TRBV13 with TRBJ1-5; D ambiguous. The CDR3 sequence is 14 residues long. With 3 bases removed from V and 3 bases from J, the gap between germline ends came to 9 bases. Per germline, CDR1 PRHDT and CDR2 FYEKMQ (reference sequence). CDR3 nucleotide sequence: TGTGCCAGCAGCTTTGGACGGAACAATCAGCCCCAGCATTTT. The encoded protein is CASSFGRNNQPQHF.

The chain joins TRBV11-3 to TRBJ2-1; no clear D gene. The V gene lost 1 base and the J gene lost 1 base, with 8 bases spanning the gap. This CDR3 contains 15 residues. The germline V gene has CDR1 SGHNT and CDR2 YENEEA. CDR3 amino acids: CASSLGDTSYNEQFF. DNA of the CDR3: TGTGCCAGCAGCTTAGGGGATACTTCCTACAATGAGCAGTTCTTC.

CDR3 bases: TGTGCCAGCAGCTTAGCCCAGGGGGCGCATGGCTACACCTTC. Protein product: CASSLAQGAHGYTF. The gene calls are TRBV7-9 and TRBJ1-2, with 8 nucleotides matching TRBD1. The V and J ends lost 0 bases and 6 bases, in that order; junction bases with no gene match: 3. In germline, CDR1 is SEHNR, CDR2 FQNEAQ (reference sequence). The CDR3 runs to 14 residues.

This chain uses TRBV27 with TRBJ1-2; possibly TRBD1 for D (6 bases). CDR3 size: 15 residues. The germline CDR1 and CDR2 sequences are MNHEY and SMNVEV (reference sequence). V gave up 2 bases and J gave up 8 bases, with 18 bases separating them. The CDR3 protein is CASSLTVWTDEGYTF. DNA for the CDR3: TGTGCCAGCAGTTTAACCGTATGGACAGATGAAGGCTACACCTTC.

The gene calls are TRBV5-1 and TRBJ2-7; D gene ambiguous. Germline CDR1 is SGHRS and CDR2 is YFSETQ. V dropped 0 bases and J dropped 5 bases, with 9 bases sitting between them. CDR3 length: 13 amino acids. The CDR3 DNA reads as TGCGCCAGCAGCTTGGGGGGTTTCGACGAGCAGTACTTC. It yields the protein CASSLGGFDEQYF.

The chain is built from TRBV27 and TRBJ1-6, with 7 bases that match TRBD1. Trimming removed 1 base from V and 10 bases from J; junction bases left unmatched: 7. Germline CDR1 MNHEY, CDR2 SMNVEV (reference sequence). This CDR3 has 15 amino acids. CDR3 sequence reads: CASSLWPGGQSPLHF. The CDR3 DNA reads TGTGCCAGCAGTTTATGGCCAGGGGGTCAGTCACCCCTCCACTTT.